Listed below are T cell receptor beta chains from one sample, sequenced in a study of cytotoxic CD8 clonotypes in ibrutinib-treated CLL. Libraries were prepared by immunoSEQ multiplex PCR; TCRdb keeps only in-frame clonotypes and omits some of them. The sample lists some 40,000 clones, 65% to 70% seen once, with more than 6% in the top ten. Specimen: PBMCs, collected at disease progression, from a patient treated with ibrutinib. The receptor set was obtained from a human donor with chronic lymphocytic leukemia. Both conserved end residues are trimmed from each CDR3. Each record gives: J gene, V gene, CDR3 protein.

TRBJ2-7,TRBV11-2,ASSLGQVNEQY
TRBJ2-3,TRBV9,ASSVTSGRTDTQY
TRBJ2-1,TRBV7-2,ASSWTSGRLNEQF
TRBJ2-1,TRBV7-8,ASSLARGNEQF
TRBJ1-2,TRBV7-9,ASSGTANYGYT
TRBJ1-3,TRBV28,ASRDLSSGNTIY
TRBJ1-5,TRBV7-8,ASSFQGGWNQPQH
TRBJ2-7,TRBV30,AWETGRLTYEQY
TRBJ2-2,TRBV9,ASSVLSDTGELF
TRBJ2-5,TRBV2,ASGGLAGGQETQY
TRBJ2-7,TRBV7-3,ASSLDRGPYEQY
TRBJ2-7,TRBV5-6,ASSSGLDYEQY
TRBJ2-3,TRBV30,AWIDDVAGGADTQY
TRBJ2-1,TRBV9,ASSVDEPGRNEQF
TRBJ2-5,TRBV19,ASATGLNDETQY
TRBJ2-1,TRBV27,ASSSPPEREQF